The clone carrying this TCR beta chain has a handful of counts. This entry comes from a study of Ad26.COV2.S vaccination and SARS-CoV-2 variants. Here immunoSEQ multiplex PCR was the method, and the copy in TCRdb shows in-frame clones only, minus some. The table has about 370,000 clones, approximately 90% seen once. Documented treatment: about 20 received Ad26.COV2.S at low or high dose, single or two shots; 5 received placebo; per-sample allocation not given. All samples were drawn on day 63, counting from the first vaccine or placebo injection. V was pared by 3 bases and J by 4 bases, with 16 bases between. CDR1 and CDR2 (germline): KGHSH, LQKENI. The CDR3 consists of 15 residues.

This sequence originates from a person aged 18-60 years who received the Ad26.COV2.S COVID-19 vaccine or a placebo. This sample comprised peripheral blood, obtained in a trial of Ad26.COV2.S vaccine versus placebo. V and J are TRBV18 and TRBJ2-7; D may be TRBD1 (5 bases). The CDR3 is CASSPLGRRAYEQYF. The CDR3 coding sequence is TGTGCCAGCTCACCTCTGGGTCGCAGGGCTTACGAGCAGTACTTC.